The next 31 T cell receptor beta chains were all read from a single sample in a study of vaccination and CD4 T cells after COVID-19 (dated by TCRdb to 2021 to 2024). Libraries were made using PCR. Instrument on record: Illumina iSeq 100. At the Johns Hopkins FTIC core, DNA from the cultured CD4+ T cells underwent TCR sequencing with the Oncomine TCR Beta short-read assay. TCRdb reanalyzed the raw reads on its own, using fastp at Q25 for trimming and MiXCR for clone calling, and kept in-frame beta chains. One record per CDR3 amino acid sequence lists the most common genes and DNA. This sample comprises about 10,000 distinct CDR3 sequences, 25% to 30% of them detected only once. Together, the top ten hold around a quarter of the sample. The treatment or condition tag for this specimen amounts to: roughly ten-day PBMC culture with coronavirus spike peptide pools or control peptides (ViraFEST assay).

For these TCRs, the target antigens are not known. Sequencing was done on a sample of cultured CD4+ T cells from blood. These receptors were collected from a human donor with COVID-19.

CDR3 DNA: TGTGCCAGCAGCCAAACTAGCGGGGGGGCCACAGATACGCAGTATTTT. It codes for CASSQTSGGATDTQYF. V and J are TRBV6-1 and TRBJ2-3; 13 nucleotides match TRBD2. The V gene's germline CDR1 is MNHNS and CDR2 SASEGT. The CDR3 covers 16 residues. V gave up 6 bases and J gave up 2 bases; unmatched junction bases: 5.

This clonotype was detected a few times. V usage is TRBV6-2 or TRBV6-3 and J usage is TRBJ2-7, with 7 bases aligning to TRBD2. Looked up from germline, CDR1 is MNHEY and CDR2 is SVGEGT. V gave up 6 bases and J gave up 7 bases; unmatched junction bases: 9. This CDR3 contains 13 residues. The CDR3: CASSRSGVGEQYF. CDR3 coding DNA: TGTGCCAGCAGCCGCAGCGGGGTAGGGGAGCAGTACTTC.

By proportion, this clonotype is medium-sized. The chain couples TRBV12-3 or TRBV12-4 to TRBJ2-2; D could derive from TRBD1 or TRBD2 (5 bases each). Trimming removed 2 bases from V and 1 base from J, with 8 bases in between. This CDR3 is 15 amino acids long. CDR3 region: CASSLLGVNTGELFF. CDR3 bases: TGTGCCAGCAGTTTACTGGGGGTGAACACCGGGGAGCTGTTTTTT.

V usage is TRBV20-1 and J usage is TRBJ2-5, with 9 positions matching TRBD2. CDR1 is DFQATT and CDR2 is SNEGSKA in the germline V gene (reference sequence). The CDR3 extends over 15 amino acids. The junction had 3 bases not matched to a gene; V was cut back by 0 bases and J by 1 base. The CDR3 sequence is CSARDTAGGQETQYF. The CDR3 coding sequence is TGCAGTGCTAGAGATACAGCGGGGGGCCAAGAGACCCAGTACTTC.

The rearrangement uses TRBV7-6 and TRBJ1-4; D call uncertain. CDR1 and CDR2 from the germline V gene are SGHVS and FNYEAQ. The ends were cut back, 5 bases at V and 5 bases at J, with 12 bases in the middle. This CDR3 spans 14 amino acids. CDR3 amino acids: CASSARTGNEKLFF. The CDR3 DNA reads TGTGCCAGCAGCGCCAGGACTGGAAATGAAAAACTGTTTTTT.

The V and J genes are TRBV11-3 and TRBJ2-3, with a weak D call TRBD1 (6 bases). The germline V gene has CDR1 SGHNT and CDR2 YENEEA. This CDR3 comprises 14 residues. The V end was cut by 3 bases, the J end by 1 base, with 8 bases between. CDR3 bases: TGTGCCAGCAGCTTCTGGACAGGCACAGATACGCAGTATTTT. It codes for CASSFWTGTDTQYF.

The J gene is TRBJ1-5, the V gene TRBV6-1; no definite D call. The germline V and J ends were trimmed by 10 bases and 0 bases, with 10 bases remaining between them. Germline V gene data show CDR1 as MNHNS and CDR2 as SASEGT. The CDR3 contains 13 residues. CDR3 sequence (DNA): TGTGCCACCGGACTACTTAGCAATCAGCCCCAGCATTTT. Its translation: CATGLLSNQPQHF.

The rearrangement joins TRBV6-2 or TRBV6-3 to TRBJ2-7; no firm D call. Germline V gene sequence: CDR1 MNHEY, CDR2 SVGEGT. This CDR3 is 14 amino acids long. Trimming stripped 0 bases from V and 0 bases from J, with 6 bases between. Written as DNA, the CDR3 is TGTGCCAGCAGTTACTCCACAGTCTCCTACGAGCAGTACTTC. Translation: CASSYSTVSYEQYF.

The gene calls are TRBV28 and TRBJ1-5; D may be TRBD1 (5 bases). Germline V gene sequence: CDR1 MDHEN, CDR2 SYDVKM. CDR3 length equals 14 residues. The V end lost 6 bases, the J end lost 3 bases, and 12 bases lay between the germline ends. CDR3 sequence (DNA): TGTGCCAGCAGCGGGGGAGGGACCAATCAGCCCCAGCATTTT. It translates to CASSGGGTNQPQHF.

This clonotype was detected only a few times. V and J are TRBV6-1 and TRBJ2-3, with TRBD2 matching over 7 bases. With V trimmed by 2 bases and J by 6 bases, 5 bases remained unmatched. Per germline, CDR1 MNHNS and CDR2 SASEGT. The CDR3 is 14 residues long. The CDR3 reads CASSELAVRDTQYF. The CDR3 nucleotides are TGTGCCAGCAGTGAACTAGCGGTTCGTGATACGCAGTATTTT.

The chain combines TRBV6-1 with TRBJ1-2, with D perhaps matching TRBD1 (6 bases). Looked up from germline, CDR1 is MNHNS and CDR2 is SASEGT. The CDR3 covers 17 residues. V shed 6 bases and J shed 2 bases, with 22 bases lying between them. The CDR3 here is CASSTGRGAGPNYGYTF. In nucleotides, the CDR3 is TGTGCCAGCAGCACGGGACGGGGGGCCGGTCCGAACTATGGCTACACCTTC.

The V call is TRBV4-1, the J call TRBJ2-5; TRBD1 or TRBD2 may be the D gene (6 bases each). The CDR3 is 14 amino acids. V was trimmed by 4 bases and J by 5 bases, leaving 14 bases between them. CDR1 MGHRA and CDR2 YSYEKL come from the germline V gene. Written as DNA, the CDR3 is TGCGCCAGCAGCCCCTCGGGGGCAAAGGAGACCCAGTACTTC. Translating it yields CASSPSGAKETQYF.

This clonotype is large. The CDR3: CASSFGSSSYEQYF. CDR3 DNA sequence: TGTGCCAGCAGCTTCGGCAGTAGCTCCTACGAGCAGTACTTC. This chain connects TRBV7-2 to TRBJ2-7; the D is unclear. V was trimmed by 3 bases and J by 0 bases, leaving 9 bases between them. The CDR3 loop spans 14 amino acids. Germline lookup yields CDR1 SGHTA and CDR2 FQGNSA. The whole variable domain, filled in from reference TRBV7-2 and TRBJ2-7, reads GAGVSQSPSNKVTEKGKDVELRCDPISGHTALYWYRQSLGQGLEFLIYFQGNSAPDKSGLPSDRFSAERTGGSVSTLTIQRTQQEDSAVYLCASSFGSSSYEQYFGPGTRLTVT.

The chain links TRBV30 to TRBJ1-5, with D possibly being TRBD1 (6 bases). The CDR3 length is 13 residues. V was clipped by 4 bases and J by 7 bases, with 14 bases between them. The V gene's germline CDR1 is GTSNPN and CDR2 SVGIG (reference sequence). The CDR3 bases are TGTGCCTGGAATGTACAGGGATTACAGCCCCAGCATTTT. Translation gives CAWNVQGLQPQHF.

The V gene is TRBV4-3, the J gene TRBJ1-2; TRBD1 is a possible D gene (6 bases). Trimming took off 1 base at V and 4 bases at J, with 13 bases between the two ends. The CDR3 is made up of 15 amino acids. CDR1 is LGHNA, CDR2 YSLEER, per germline. The CDR3 sequence is CASSQGPGQGYGYTF. The CDR3 bases are TGCGCCAGCAGCCAAGGTCCGGGACAAGGCTATGGCTACACCTTC.

With respect to this clonotype: At one end, the junction sequence differs from germline, possibly due to a read error. The CDR3 bases are TGTGCCAGCAGTGACGGGACAGGAGGATCTGGGGCCAACGTCCTGACTTTT. Its protein product is CASSDGTGGSGANVLTF. This sequence joins TRBV2 and TRBJ2-6; 8 bases agree with TRBD1. The CDR3 loop spans 17 amino acids. Looked up from germline, CDR1 is SNHLY and CDR2 is FYNNEI.

This clonotype was observed a handful of times. This chain links TRBV20-1 with TRBJ1-2; 7 bases align to TRBD1. CDR3 size: 14 residues. The junction had 5 bases not matched to a gene; V was cut back by 4 bases and J by 0 bases. Germline V gene lookup returns CDR1 DFQATT and CDR2 SNEGSKA (reference sequence). The CDR3 sequence: CSAKRTGANYGYTF. The CDR3, as DNA: TGCAGTGCTAAGCGGACAGGAGCTAACTATGGCTACACCTTC.

CDR3 protein: CASSPQYPDTQYF. DNA for the CDR3: TGTGCCAGCAGTCCCCAATACCCAGATACGCAGTATTTT. The rearrangement joins TRBV6-1 to TRBJ2-3; no clear D. With 5 bases removed from V and 4 bases from J, the gap between germline ends came to 10 bases. The CDR3 spans 13 residues. Germline V gene lookup returns CDR1 MNHNS and CDR2 SASEGT.

As concerns this clonotype: A read error may explain this, as a much larger clone is one base away. This CDR3 is CASNDLSPGTPYSNQPQHF. The DNA of the CDR3 is TGTGCCAGCAACGACCTCTCCCCTGGGACCCCTTATAGCAATCAGCCCCAGCATTTT. The chain employs TRBV7-3 and TRBJ1-5, with TRBD1 as a possible D gene (5 bases). The CDR3 is 19 amino acids. Germline CDR1 and CDR2: SGHTA and FQGTGA. V was pared by 7 bases and J by 0 bases, with 25 bases between.

This clonotype was detected only a few times. The rearrangement joins TRBV7-9 to TRBJ2-5; possibly TRBD2 for D (6 bases). Germline CDR1 is SEHNR and CDR2 is FQNEAQ (reference sequence). The CDR3 has 17 amino acids. V was cut by 5 bases and J by 4 bases, with 23 bases left in between. CDR3 bases: TGTGCCAGCAGCCCCCCCGCGGGAAGGGGAAGGGGAGAGACCCAGTACTTC. Translated: CASSPPAGRGRGETQYF.

V gene TRBV7-2 combines with J gene TRBJ1-2; TRBD1 matches at 9 bases. Unmatched junction bases numbered 2, after V lost 5 bases and J lost 4 bases. The length of the CDR3 is 13 residues. CDR1 SGHTA and CDR2 FQGNSA come from the germline V gene. The CDR3 DNA reads as TGTGCCAGCAGCCCGGACAGGGGCTATGGCTACACCTTC. Translating it yields CASSPDRGYGYTF.

The chain links TRBV7-3 to TRBJ2-3, with TRBD2 matching over 10 bases. The J segment lost 5 bases and the V segment lost 3 bases, leaving 8 bases of the junction unmatched. The germline V gene encodes CDR1 SGHTA and CDR2 FQGTGA. The CDR3 has 16 amino acids. The CDR3 DNA is TGTGCCAGCAGCTTGTTAAGCGGGGGGGGTCTAGATACGCAGTATTTT. Protein: CASSLLSGGGLDTQYF. The whole variable domain, filled in from reference TRBV7-3 and TRBJ2-3, reads GAGVSQTPSNKVTEKGKYVELRCDPISGHTALYWYRQSLGQGPEFLIYFQGTGAADDSGLPNDRFFAVRPEGSVSTLKIQRTERGDSAVYLCASSLLSGGGLDTQYFGPGTRLTVL.

This chain uses TRBV4-3 with TRBJ2-4, with D hard to call. The CDR3 is 16 amino acids. Germline V gene sequence: CDR1 LGHNA, CDR2 YSLEER. V was cut by 1 base and J by 0 bases, with 10 bases left in between. The CDR3 nucleotides are TGCGCCAGCAGCCAAGTTTTTTCAGTAGCCAAAAACATTCAGTACTTC. Residues: CASSQVFSVAKNIQYF.

There are a few counts of this clonotype. This rearrangement joins TRBV7-2 to TRBJ1-1, with 8 bases identical to TRBD1. V was clipped by 7 bases and J by 7 bases; unmatched bases: 11. The germline gives CDR1 SGHTA, CDR2 FQGNSA. The CDR3 contains 14 residues. The CDR3 region is CASNKDRAADEAFF. The CDR3 bases are TGTGCCAGCAATAAGGACAGGGCGGCGGATGAAGCTTTCTTT. Together with reference TRBV7-2 and TRBJ1-1, the CDR3 gives the full variable domain: GAGVSQSPSNKVTEKGKDVELRCDPISGHTALYWYRQSLGQGLEFLIYFQGNSAPDKSGLPSDRFSAERTGGSVSTLTIQRTQQEDSAVYLCASNKDRAADEAFFGQGTRLTVV.

This chain's CDR3 is CASSLGTSLETQYF. CDR3 DNA sequence: TGCGCCAGCAGCTTGGGGACTAGTTTAGAGACCCAGTACTTC. V and J are TRBV5-1 and TRBJ2-5, with 7 bases matching TRBD2. This CDR3 contains 14 residues. The germline CDR1 and CDR2 sequences are SGHRS and YFSETQ. V lost 0 bases, J lost 4 bases, and 3 bases stayed unmatched.

Only a few counts were recorded for this clonotype. The V and J genes are TRBV6-1 and TRBJ1-2, with 7 bases aligning to TRBD1. The ends lost 3 bases at V and 6 bases at J; junction bases unmatched: 10. The CDR3 is 15 residues long. CDR1 MNHNS and CDR2 SASEGT come from the germline V gene. The CDR3 DNA sequence: TGTGCCAGCAGTGATGGACGGTCAGGGGGAGATGGCTACACCTTC. Translated, it gives CASSDGRSGGDGYTF.

The chain's CDR3 is CASSSGKENTEAFF. The CDR3 DNA reads as TGTGCCAGCAGCTCGGGTAAAGAGAACACTGAAGCTTTCTTT. The chain combines TRBV5-4 with TRBJ1-1; D call uncertain. The CDR3 totals 14 residues. Germline assignment: CDR1 SGHNT and CDR2 YYREEE (reference sequence). V dropped 3 bases and J dropped 1 base, with 10 bases sitting between them.

The genes are TRBV7-2 and TRBJ1-5, with D unresolved. This CDR3 region has 14 residues. Trimming pared 3 bases from V and 0 bases from J, leaving 6 bases between. Looked up from germline, CDR1 is SGHTA and CDR2 is FQGNSA. The CDR3 region is CASSLRGSNQPQHF. The CDR3 DNA reads as TGTGCCAGCAGCTTGCGAGGTAGCAATCAGCCCCAGCATTTT.

V usage is TRBV6-2 or TRBV6-3 and J usage is TRBJ1-3, with D maybe TRBD1 (5 bases). CDR3 length equals 16 residues. Between the trimmed V and J ends, which lost 6 bases and 2 bases, there was a span of 17 bases. Germline V gene lookup returns CDR1 MNHEY and CDR2 SVGEGT. In DNA form, the CDR3 reads TGTGCCAGCAGCTTGAAACGTTCGGGGGCTGGAAACACCATATATTTT. This codes for CASSLKRSGAGNTIYF.

The CDR3 loop is CASSPVFGRGDTDTQYF. In DNA, the CDR3 is TGTGCCAGCAGCCCCGTCTTTGGGCGGGGGGACACAGATACGCAGTATTTT. The chain joins TRBV5-4 to TRBJ2-3; 8 bases map to TRBD2. CDR3 length equals 17 residues. CDR1 is SGHNT, CDR2 YYREEE, per germline (reference sequence). Germline trimming cut 4 bases from V and 2 bases from J; bases unmatched to any gene: 12.

This clonotype was recorded a few times. The CDR3 spells CASSLGQDTDTQYF. Here the CDR3 DNA reads TGCGCCAGCAGTTTAGGACAGGACACAGATACGCAGTATTTT. The rearrangement joins TRBV5-1 to TRBJ2-3, with 7 bases identical to TRBD1. Germline CDR1 is SGHRS and CDR2 is YFSETQ. J gave up 2 bases and V 5 bases, and 5 bases lay outside the gene matches. The CDR3 is 14 residues long.